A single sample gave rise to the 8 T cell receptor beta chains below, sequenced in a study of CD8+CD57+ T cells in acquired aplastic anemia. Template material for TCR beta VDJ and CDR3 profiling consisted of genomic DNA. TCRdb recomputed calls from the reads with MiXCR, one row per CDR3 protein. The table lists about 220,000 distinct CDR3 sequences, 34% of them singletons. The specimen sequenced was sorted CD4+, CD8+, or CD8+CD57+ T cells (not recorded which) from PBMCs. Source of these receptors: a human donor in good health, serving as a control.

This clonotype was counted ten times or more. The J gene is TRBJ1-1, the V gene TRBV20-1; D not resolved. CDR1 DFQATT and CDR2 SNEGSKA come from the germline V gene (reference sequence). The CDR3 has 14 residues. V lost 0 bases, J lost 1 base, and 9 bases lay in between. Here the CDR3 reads CSAREGRKNTEAFF. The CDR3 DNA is TGCAGTGCTAGAGAAGGCCGTAAGAACACTGAAGCTTTCTTT.

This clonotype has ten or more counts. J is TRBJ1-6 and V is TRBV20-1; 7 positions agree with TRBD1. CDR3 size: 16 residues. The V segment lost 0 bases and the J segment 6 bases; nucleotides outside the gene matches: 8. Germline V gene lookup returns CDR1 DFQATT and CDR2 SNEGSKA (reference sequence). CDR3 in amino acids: CSAREDLTGINSPLHF. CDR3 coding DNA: TGCAGTGCTAGAGAAGACCTGACAGGGATTAATTCACCCCTCCACTTT.

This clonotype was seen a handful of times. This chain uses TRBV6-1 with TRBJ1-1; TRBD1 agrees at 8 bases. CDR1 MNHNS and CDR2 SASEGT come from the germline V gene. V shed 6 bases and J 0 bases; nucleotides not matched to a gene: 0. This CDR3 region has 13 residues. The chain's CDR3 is CASRTGVNTEAFF. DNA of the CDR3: TGTGCCAGCAGGACAGGGGTGAACACTGAAGCTTTCTTT.

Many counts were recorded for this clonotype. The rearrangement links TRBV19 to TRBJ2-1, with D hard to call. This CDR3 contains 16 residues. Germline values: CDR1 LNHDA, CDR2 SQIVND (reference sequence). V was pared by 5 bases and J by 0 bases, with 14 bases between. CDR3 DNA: TGTGCCAGTAGTCTCGCTCCATACCGCTCCTACAATGAGCAGTTCTTC. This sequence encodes CASSLAPYRSYNEQFF.

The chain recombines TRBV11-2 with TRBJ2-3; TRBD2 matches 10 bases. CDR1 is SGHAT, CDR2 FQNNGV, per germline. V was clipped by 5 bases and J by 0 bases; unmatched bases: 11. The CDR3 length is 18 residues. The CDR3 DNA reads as TGTGCCAGCAGCCCCACAGGTGGACTAGCGGATAGCACAGATACGCAGTATTTT. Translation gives CASSPTGGLADSTDTQYF.

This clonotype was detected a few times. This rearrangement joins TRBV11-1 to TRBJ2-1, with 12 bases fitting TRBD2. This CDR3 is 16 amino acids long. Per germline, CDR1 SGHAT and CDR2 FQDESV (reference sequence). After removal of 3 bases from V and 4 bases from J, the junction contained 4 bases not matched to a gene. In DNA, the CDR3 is TGTGCCAGCAGCTTGAGGACTAGCGGGATTTACAATGAGCAGTTCTTC. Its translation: CASSLRTSGIYNEQFF. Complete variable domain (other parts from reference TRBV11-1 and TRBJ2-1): EAEVAQSPRYKITEKSQAVAFWCDPISGHATLYWYRQILGQGPELLVQFQDESVVDDSQLPKDRFSAERLKGVDSTLKIQPAELGDSAMYLCASSLRTSGIYNEQFFGPGTRLTVL.

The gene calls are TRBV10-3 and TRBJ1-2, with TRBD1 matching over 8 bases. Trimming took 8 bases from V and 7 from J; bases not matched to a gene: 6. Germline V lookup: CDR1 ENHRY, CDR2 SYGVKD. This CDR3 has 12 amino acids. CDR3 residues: CAIFAGGFGYTF. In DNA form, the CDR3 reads TGTGCCATCTTCGCAGGGGGCTTTGGCTACACCTTC.

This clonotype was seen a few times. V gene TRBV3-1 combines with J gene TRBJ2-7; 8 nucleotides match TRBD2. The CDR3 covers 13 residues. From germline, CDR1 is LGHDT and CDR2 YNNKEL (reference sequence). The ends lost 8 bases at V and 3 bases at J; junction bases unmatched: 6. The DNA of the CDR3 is TGTGCCAGCCAGCTAGCGGGCGTCTACGAGCAGTACTTC. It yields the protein CASQLAGVYEQYF.